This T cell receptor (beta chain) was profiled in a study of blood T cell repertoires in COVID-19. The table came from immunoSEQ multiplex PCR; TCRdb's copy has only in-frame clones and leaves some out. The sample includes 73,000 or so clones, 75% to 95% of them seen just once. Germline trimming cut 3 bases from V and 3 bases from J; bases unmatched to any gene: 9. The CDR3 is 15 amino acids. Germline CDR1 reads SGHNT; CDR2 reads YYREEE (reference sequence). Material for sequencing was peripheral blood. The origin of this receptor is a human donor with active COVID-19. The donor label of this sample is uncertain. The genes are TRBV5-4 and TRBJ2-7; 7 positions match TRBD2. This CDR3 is CASSSSGTKDYEQYF. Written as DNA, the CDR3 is TGTGCCAGCAGCTCTTCCGGGACTAAAGACTACGAGCAGTACTTC.